These T cell receptor beta chains were read from a single sample in a study of T cells in Graves' hyperthyroidism and ophthalmopathy. Via MiXCR, TCRdb re-called the multiplex PCR reads, giving one row per CDR3 protein. Of some 570,000 distinct CDR3 sequences listed, approximately 15% are singletons. Sample: blood. Source of these receptors: a young woman with Graves' ophthalmopathy. Both conserved end residues are part of each CDR3. The D gene is left open where the match is weak. Clone sizes are given selectively: once, few, many, or a class where the clone is expanded.

TRBJ2-7	TRBV3-1	TRBD1	once	CASRQGVSSDEQYF	TGTGCCAGCCGCCAGGGGGTTTCTAGTGACGAGCAGTACTTC
TRBJ2-1	TRBV24-1	TRBD1	many	CATSAAYEPGTGVYNEQFF	TGTGCCACCAGTGCCGCCTATGAGCCAGGGACAGGGGTGTACAATGAGCAGTTCTTC
TRBJ2-1	TRBV11-3	TRBD1	many	CASSAGTGGRVQFF	TGTGCCAGCAGCGCCGGGACAGGGGGTCGTGTGCAGTTCTTC
TRBJ1-5	TRBV6-5	TRBD1	many	CASSYSDRDQPQHF	TGTGCCAGCAGTTACTCTGACAGGGATCAGCCCCAGCATTTT
TRBJ2-2	TRBV7-6	TRBD2	many	CASTEIAGVVGELFF	TGTGCCAGCACCGAGATAGCGGGAGTGGTTGGGGAGCTGTTTTTT
TRBJ2-2	TRBV7-9	TRBD2	-	CASSPWRVLAGTNTGELFF	TGTGCCAGCAGCCCCTGGAGAGTACTAGCGGGTACGAACACCGGGGAGCTGTTTTTT
TRBJ1-2	TRBV7-9	-	many	CASSHGSYGYTF	TGTGCCAGCAGCCACGGTAGTTATGGCTACACCTTC
TRBJ2-7	TRBV19	TRBD1	-	CASRDTGERPYEQYF	TGTGCCAGTAGGGACACAGGGGAACGACCCTACGAGCAGTACTTC
TRBJ2-1	TRBV30	-	many	CAWRARTGPEYNEQFF	TGTGCCTGGAGGGCAAGAACAGGGCCGGAGTACAATGAGCAGTTCTTC
TRBJ1-6	TRBV6-1	-	-	CASSVVEAAYNSPLHF	TGTGCCAGCAGCGTCGTGGAAGCGGCCTATAATTCACCCCTCCACTTT
TRBJ2-1	TRBV5-5	-	many	CASSADLRSSYNEQFF	TGTGCCAGCAGCGCCGATTTAAGAAGCTCCTACAATGAGCAGTTCTTC
TRBJ2-1	TRBV5-1	TRBD2	-	CASSLASGVNEQFF	TGCGCCAGCAGCTTGGCTAGCGGGGTAAATGAGCAGTTCTTC
TRBJ2-3	TRBV2	-	many	CASSPTASRPTAQYF	TGTGCCAGCAGCCCCACGGCCAGTCGACCAACGGCGCAGTATTTT
TRBJ2-1	TRBV4-2	TRBD2	-	CASSQVIAGGPYNEQFF	TGTGCCAGCAGCCAAGTTATAGCGGGCGGTCCCTACAATGAGCAGTTCTTC
TRBJ2-7	TRBV30	TRBD2	many	CAWSDWTSHYEQYF	TGTGCCTGGAGTGACTGGACTAGCCACTACGAGCAGTACTTC
TRBJ1-5	TRBV2	TRBD1	many	CASSQRQGMYQPQHF	TGTGCCAGCAGTCAACGACAGGGGATGTATCAGCCCCAGCATTTT
TRBJ2-3	TRBV6-2/TRBV6-3	TRBD2	-	CASSRGASGNTDTQYF	TGTGCCAGCAGCCGTGGGGCTAGCGGGAACACAGATACGCAGTATTTT
TRBJ2-1	TRBV7-2	-	many	CASSRGLSGANEQFF	TGTGCCAGCAGCAGAGGACTGTCAGGGGCGAATGAGCAGTTCTTC
TRBJ2-7	TRBV6-2/TRBV6-3	TRBD1	-	CASMGQGMVAYEQYF	TGTGCCAGCATGGGACAGGGGATGGTCGCCTACGAGCAGTACTTC
TRBJ2-5	TRBV28	-	few	CASSARSGGETQYF	TGTGCCAGCAGTGCACGGTCGGGCGGAGAGACCCAGTACTTC
TRBJ2-1	TRBV18	TRBD1	-	CASSAGQDVYNEQFF	TGTGCCAGCTCCGCTGGACAGGACGTTTACAATGAGCAGTTCTTC
TRBJ2-7	TRBV11-1	TRBD1	many	CASSFPGTGTYEQYF	TGTGCCAGCAGCTTCCCCGGGACAGGGACCTACGAGCAGTACTTC
TRBJ2-7	TRBV7-2	TRBD2	many	CASSSSGSSSYEQYF	TGTGCCAGCAGTTCTAGCGGGAGTTCCTCCTACGAGCAGTACTTC
TRBJ1-6	TRBV7-2	TRBD1	-	CASSNTPTGGGSYNSPLYF	TGTGCCAGCAGCAATACCCCCACAGGGGGGGGTTCCTATAATTCACCCCTCTACTTT
TRBJ2-2	TRBV27	-	many	CASRQGRNTGELFF	TGTGCCAGCAGGCAGGGGCGAAACACCGGGGAGCTGTTTTTT
TRBJ1-5	TRBV7-9	TRBD1	few	CASSPGQGDGDQPQHF	TGTGCCAGCAGCCCGGGACAGGGGGATGGGGATCAGCCCCAGCATTTT
TRBJ1-2	TRBV30	-	-	CAIQAYGYTF	TGTGCCATACAAGCGTATGGCTACACCTTC
TRBJ2-7	TRBV2	-	many	CASSYRVRAYEQYF	TGTGCCAGCAGTTACAGGGTACGGGCCTACGAGCAGTACTTC
TRBJ1-1	TRBV30	TRBD1	many	CAWSPQGAHTEAFF	TGTGCCTGGAGTCCTCAGGGGGCGCACACTGAAGCTTTCTTT
TRBJ2-7	TRBV7-2	-	many	CASSPGDGPYEQYF	TGTGCCAGCAGCCCCGGGGACGGTCCCTACGAGCAGTACTTC
TRBJ2-3	TRBV3-1	TRBD2	few	CASTLAGGPDTQYF	TGTGCCAGCACTCTAGCGGGAGGGCCAGATACGCAGTATTTT
TRBJ2-3	TRBV9	-	many	CASSVGSGRVLTDTQYF	TGTGCCAGCAGCGTAGGATCCGGGCGGGTACTCACAGATACGCAGTATTTT
TRBJ2-3	TRBV5-4	-	-	CASSLANGWTDTQYF	TGTGCCAGCAGCTTGGCCAACGGGTGGACAGATACGCAGTATTTT
TRBJ2-7	TRBV13	TRBD2	many	CASSLAAGAGSEQYF	TGTGCCAGCAGCTTAGCGGCGGGAGCGGGGAGCGAGCAGTACTTC
TRBJ1-2	TRBV19	-	many	CASTEGGSPSYGYTF	TGTGCCAGCACCGAGGGAGGTTCCCCCAGCTATGGCTACACCTTC
TRBJ2-5	TRBV27	-	many	CASSWGRAEETQYF	TGTGCCAGCAGTTGGGGCAGGGCCGAAGAGACCCAGTACTTC
TRBJ2-5	TRBV10-3	-	few	CAIGLGPETQYF	TGTGCCATCGGGCTGGGCCCAGAGACCCAGTACTTC
TRBJ1-1	TRBV12-5	-	many	CASGLDGIGDTEAFF	TGTGCTAGTGGTTTGGACGGGATAGGGGATACTGAAGCTTTCTTT
TRBJ1-6	TRBV5-1	-	-	CASSPYYPITYNSPLHF	TGCGCCAGCAGCCCGTACTACCCGATTACCTATAATTCACCCCTCCACTTT
TRBJ1-4	TRBV7-9	-	few	CASSLVGGPREKLFF	TGTGCCAGCAGCTTAGTAGGGGGACCAAGAGAAAAACTGTTTTTT
TRBJ2-5	TRBV20-1	TRBD1	few	CSAREGTGSETQYF	TGCAGTGCTAGAGAGGGGACAGGGTCGGAGACCCAGTACTTC
TRBJ1-5	TRBV19	-	few	CASSGGLGQPQHF	TGTGCCAGTAGTGGGGGGCTTGGTCAGCCCCAGCATTTT
TRBJ2-3	TRBV6-1	TRBD2	few	CASSYLGLARPDTQYF	TGTGCCAGCAGTTACCTAGGACTAGCTCGCCCAGATACGCAGTATTTT
TRBJ2-7	TRBV20-1	TRBD1	many	CSASGDRDGEQYF	TGCAGTGCTAGCGGGGACAGGGATGGCGAGCAGTACTTC
TRBJ2-4	TRBV9	-	few	CASSAYRDSKNIQYF	TGTGCCAGCAGCGCTTACCGGGACTCCAAAAACATTCAGTACTTC
TRBJ1-6	TRBV6-1	-	many	CASSEARGGSSYNSPLHF	TGTGCCAGCAGTGAAGCGCGGGGGGGGAGCTCCTATAATTCACCCCTCCACTTT
TRBJ2-2	TRBV3-1	-	-	CASSQGGRTGELFF	TGTGCCAGCAGCCAAGGGGGCCGCACCGGGGAGCTGTTTTTT